A selection of T cell receptor beta chains follows, all from one sample in a study of PD-1 blockade in classical Hodgkin lymphoma. Measured with immunoSEQ multiplex PCR; TCRdb has only the in-frame clones, and not every one. In the table there are 85,000 to 90,000 clones, about nine tenths of which are singletons. The sample consisted of peripheral blood mononuclear cells (PBMCs), taken before the fourth cycle of nivolumab. These receptors came from a human donor with classical Hodgkin lymphoma. Each CDR3 is given with its conserved first and last residue. D genes are given only for firm matches. Part of the rows lack a size; the others show once, few, many or a class for expanded clones.

j_gene: TRBJ1-2; abundance: NA; d_gene: TRBD1; v_gene: TRBV19; CDR3nt: TGTGCCAGTAGTACCGGACAGGACCCCAACTATGGCTACACCTTC; CDR3aa: CASSTGQDPNYGYTF
j_gene: TRBJ2-1; abundance: NA; d_gene: NA; v_gene: TRBV5-3; CDR3nt: TGTGCCAGAAGCCGAAAGGACAGCACCTACAATGAGCAGTTCTTC; CDR3aa: CARSRKDSTYNEQFF
j_gene: TRBJ2-5; abundance: NA; d_gene: TRBD2; v_gene: TRBV29-1; CDR3nt: TGCAGCGTTGGGGGTGCGGGGGGGCTCAGGGAGACCCAGTACTTC; CDR3aa: CSVGGAGGLRETQYF
j_gene: TRBJ2-7; abundance: NA; d_gene: NA; v_gene: TRBV6-1; CDR3nt: TGTGCCAGCACCCCGGCAGGGGATTTCTACGAGCAGTACTTC; CDR3aa: CASTPAGDFYEQYF
j_gene: TRBJ1-2; abundance: NA; d_gene: NA; v_gene: TRBV6-4; CDR3nt: TGTGCCAGCAGTGACCTGGAGGAGGGACTGAACTATGGCTACACCTTC; CDR3aa: CASSDLEEGLNYGYTF
j_gene: TRBJ1-6; abundance: NA; d_gene: NA; v_gene: TRBV28; CDR3nt: TGTGCCAGCAGTTTTCTTGGGAAAGGTGCGGTAATGATTTCACCCCTCCACTTT; CDR3aa: CASSFLGKGAVMISPLHF
j_gene: TRBJ2-5; abundance: NA; d_gene: TRBD2; v_gene: TRBV6-5; CDR3nt: TGTGCCAGCATACAACCGGGACTAGGGACGACCCAGTACTTC; CDR3aa: CASIQPGLGTTQYF
j_gene: TRBJ2-6; abundance: NA; d_gene: NA; v_gene: TRBV7-2; CDR3nt: TGTGCCAGCAGCCCACGGGTATCTGGGGCCAACGTCCTGACTTTC; CDR3aa: CASSPRVSGANVLTF
j_gene: TRBJ2-7; abundance: NA; d_gene: TRBD2; v_gene: TRBV6-6; CDR3nt: TGTGCCAGCAGTTACCTGGGAGGGTACGAGCAGTACTTC; CDR3aa: CASSYLGGYEQYF
j_gene: TRBJ1-6; abundance: NA; d_gene: NA; v_gene: TRBV9; CDR3nt: TGTGCCAGCAGCGTAGTTGAAAATTCACCCCTCCACTTT; CDR3aa: CASSVVENSPLHF
j_gene: TRBJ1-4; abundance: NA; d_gene: NA; v_gene: TRBV19; CDR3nt: TGTGCCAGTAGTATCGGTCAGGTCAATGAAAAACTGTTTTTT; CDR3aa: CASSIGQVNEKLFF
j_gene: TRBJ2-3; abundance: NA; d_gene: TRBD2; v_gene: TRBV4-3; CDR3nt: TGCGCCAGCAGCCGAAGGACTAGTTTCACAGATACGCAGTATTTT; CDR3aa: CASSRRTSFTDTQYF
j_gene: TRBJ2-1; abundance: NA; d_gene: NA; v_gene: TRBV11-2; CDR3nt: TGTGCCAGCAGCTTAGTTGGTCTTTACAATGAGCAGTTCTTC; CDR3aa: CASSLVGLYNEQFF
j_gene: TRBJ1-1; abundance: once; d_gene: TRBD1; v_gene: TRBV7-2; CDR3nt: TGTGCCAGCAGCCAAACCCGACAGGGGGAAGCTTTCTTT; CDR3aa: CASSQTRQGEAFF
j_gene: TRBJ1-2; abundance: NA; d_gene: NA; v_gene: TRBV6-1; CDR3nt: TGTGCCAGCACCCAGGGACTTAACTATGGCTACACCTTC; CDR3aa: CASTQGLNYGYTF
j_gene: TRBJ2-7; abundance: NA; d_gene: NA; v_gene: TRBV2; CDR3nt: TGTGCCAGCAGTGTCGGGCGATCCTACGAGCAGTACTTC; CDR3aa: CASSVGRSYEQYF
j_gene: TRBJ2-7; abundance: NA; d_gene: NA; v_gene: TRBV6-6; CDR3nt: TGTGCCAGCAGTAATCCGGGACCCGTGTCCCGCGAGCAGTACTTC; CDR3aa: CASSNPGPVSREQYF
j_gene: TRBJ2-2; abundance: NA; d_gene: NA; v_gene: TRBV25-1; CDR3nt: TGTGCCAGCAGTGAAGGAGACAGGTTAATGAACACCGGGGAGCTGTTTTTT; CDR3aa: CASSEGDRLMNTGELFF
j_gene: TRBJ1-1; abundance: NA; d_gene: NA; v_gene: TRBV11-2; CDR3nt: TGTGCCAGCAGCTTAACGGACTTCGGGAACACTGAAGCTTTCTTT; CDR3aa: CASSLTDFGNTEAFF
j_gene: TRBJ2-3; abundance: NA; d_gene: NA; v_gene: TRBV4-3; CDR3nt: TGCGCCAGCAGCCAAGCTTTGGGGTCCACAGATACGCAGTATTTT; CDR3aa: CASSQALGSTDTQYF
j_gene: TRBJ2-7; abundance: NA; d_gene: TRBD1; v_gene: TRBV28; CDR3nt: TGTGCCAGCAGGCCGGACAGGGGGCGCGGAGCCTACGAGCAGTACTTC; CDR3aa: CASRPDRGRGAYEQYF
j_gene: TRBJ1-3; abundance: NA; d_gene: NA; v_gene: TRBV6-5; CDR3nt: TGTGCCAGCAGTTCCACTGGAAACACCATATATTTT; CDR3aa: CASSSTGNTIYF
j_gene: TRBJ1-1; abundance: NA; d_gene: TRBD1; v_gene: TRBV5-4; CDR3nt: TGTGCCAGCAGTTCCGAGGGGGCTTGGATGAACACTGAAGCTTTCTTT; CDR3aa: CASSSEGAWMNTEAFF
j_gene: TRBJ2-7; abundance: NA; d_gene: NA; v_gene: TRBV5-8; CDR3nt: TGTGCCAGCAGCTTGTTGTCCTACGAGCAGTACTTC; CDR3aa: CASSLLSYEQYF
j_gene: TRBJ1-6; abundance: NA; d_gene: NA; v_gene: TRBV5-6; CDR3nt: TGTGCCAGCAGCGCGGGATCAGAGAGCTCCTATAATTCACCCCTCCACTTT; CDR3aa: CASSAGSESSYNSPLHF
j_gene: TRBJ2-7; abundance: NA; d_gene: NA; v_gene: TRBV6-4; CDR3nt: TGTGCCAGCAGTGACAGGGGAGAAGCCTACGAGCAGTACTTC; CDR3aa: CASSDRGEAYEQYF
j_gene: TRBJ1-1; abundance: NA; d_gene: TRBD1; v_gene: TRBV12-5; CDR3nt: TGTGCTAGTGGTTTGGTACTTGGGACGGACAGGGGTTCCACTGAAGCTTTCTTT; CDR3aa: CASGLVLGTDRGSTEAFF
j_gene: TRBJ1-3; abundance: NA; d_gene: TRBD1; v_gene: TRBV28; CDR3nt: TGTGCCAGCACTCACTCGGACAGGGGGCTAGGAAACACCATATATTTT; CDR3aa: CASTHSDRGLGNTIYF
j_gene: TRBJ2-1; abundance: once; d_gene: NA; v_gene: TRBV18; CDR3nt: TGTGCCAGCTCACCGGGGACGTTATACAATGAGCAGTTCTTC; CDR3aa: CASSPGTLYNEQFF
j_gene: TRBJ1-2; abundance: NA; d_gene: NA; v_gene: TRBV6-5; CDR3nt: TGTGCCAGCAGTGAGAACTATGGCTACACCTTC; CDR3aa: CASSENYGYTF
j_gene: TRBJ1-2; abundance: NA; d_gene: NA; v_gene: TRBV19; CDR3nt: TGTGCCAGTAATCGTGGGCTGGGGGATGGCTACACCTTC; CDR3aa: CASNRGLGDGYTF
j_gene: TRBJ1-4; abundance: NA; d_gene: TRBD1; v_gene: TRBV9; CDR3nt: TGTGCCAGCAGCGTCCGGACAGGGGGTGGGGAAAAACTGTTTTTT; CDR3aa: CASSVRTGGGEKLFF
j_gene: TRBJ2-7; abundance: NA; d_gene: NA; v_gene: TRBV6-9; CDR3nt: TGTGCCAGCAGCCGAAGTCCCCGAAGGACAAGCTACGAGCAGTACTTC; CDR3aa: CASSRSPRRTSYEQYF
j_gene: TRBJ2-1; abundance: NA; d_gene: NA; v_gene: TRBV5-6; CDR3nt: TGTGCCAGCAGCTTGTACAATTTCAATGAGCAGTTCTTC; CDR3aa: CASSLYNFNEQFF
j_gene: TRBJ2-1; abundance: NA; d_gene: NA; v_gene: TRBV7-8; CDR3nt: TGTGCCAGCAGCTTAGAACCCAGGCAAAGGCAGTTCTTC; CDR3aa: CASSLEPRQRQFF
j_gene: TRBJ2-7; abundance: NA; d_gene: NA; v_gene: TRBV7-9; CDR3nt: TGTGCCAGCAGCCCTGGCGGGGAATCCGAGCAGTACTTC; CDR3aa: CASSPGGESEQYF
j_gene: TRBJ1-5; abundance: once; d_gene: TRBD1; v_gene: TRBV5-1; CDR3nt: TGCGCCAGCAGCTTGGGACAGGGTAATGATCAGCCCCAGCATTTT; CDR3aa: CASSLGQGNDQPQHF
j_gene: TRBJ2-5; abundance: NA; d_gene: TRBD2; v_gene: TRBV5-6; CDR3nt: TGTGCCAGCAGCTTGGTTAGCGGGGTTGGAGAGACCCAGTACTTC; CDR3aa: CASSLVSGVGETQYF
j_gene: TRBJ2-2; abundance: NA; d_gene: NA; v_gene: TRBV2; CDR3nt: TGTGCCAGCAGTCAGCGGTCAGGAAACACCGGGGAGCTGTTTTTT; CDR3aa: CASSQRSGNTGELFF
j_gene: TRBJ1-5; abundance: NA; d_gene: NA; v_gene: TRBV11-2; CDR3nt: TGTGCCAGCAGCTATAGGAACAATCAGCCCCAGCATTTT; CDR3aa: CASSYRNNQPQHF
j_gene: TRBJ2-1; abundance: NA; d_gene: NA; v_gene: TRBV7-9; CDR3nt: TGTGCCAGCAGCCCCCTCGGGTCCTACAATGAGCAGTTCTTC; CDR3aa: CASSPLGSYNEQFF
j_gene: TRBJ1-4; abundance: NA; d_gene: TRBD1; v_gene: TRBV14; CDR3nt: TGTGCCAGCAGCCCGCTAGTTAGGGGGCTAACCGCAACTAATGAAAAACTGTTTTTT; CDR3aa: CASSPLVRGLTATNEKLFF